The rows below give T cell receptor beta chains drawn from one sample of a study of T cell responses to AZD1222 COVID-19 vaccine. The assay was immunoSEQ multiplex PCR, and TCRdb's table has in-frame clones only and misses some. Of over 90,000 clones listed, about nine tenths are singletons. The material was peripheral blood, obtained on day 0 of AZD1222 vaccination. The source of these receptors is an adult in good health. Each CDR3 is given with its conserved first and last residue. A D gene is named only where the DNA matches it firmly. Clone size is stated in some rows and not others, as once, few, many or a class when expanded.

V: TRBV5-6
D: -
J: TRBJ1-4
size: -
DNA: TGTGCCAGCAGCTCTTCGGGGTGGGCTCGGGAAAAACTGTTTTTT
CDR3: CASSSSGWAREKLFF

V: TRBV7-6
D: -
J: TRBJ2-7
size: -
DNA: TGTGCCAGCAGTTTTAGTAGGGCCTCCGGCCACGAGCAGTACTTC
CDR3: CASSFSRASGHEQYF

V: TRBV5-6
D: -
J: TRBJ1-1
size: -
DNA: TGTGCCAGCAGCTTGGCCAGTCAGACTGAAGCTTTCTTT
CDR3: CASSLASQTEAFF

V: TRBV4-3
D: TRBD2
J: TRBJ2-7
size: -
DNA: TGCGCCAGCAGCCAAGATGTAGCGGGAGGCTTCTACGAGCAGTACTTC
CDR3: CASSQDVAGGFYEQYF

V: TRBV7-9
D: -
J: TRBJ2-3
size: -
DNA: TGTGCCAGCAGCGCGGCCGAATGGTATGGTGGGAGCACAGATACGCAGTATTTT
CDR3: CASSAAEWYGGSTDTQYF

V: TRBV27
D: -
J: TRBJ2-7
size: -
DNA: TGTGCCAGCAGTTGGGGGCCTTCGGGTTTCTACGAGCAGTACTTC
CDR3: CASSWGPSGFYEQYF

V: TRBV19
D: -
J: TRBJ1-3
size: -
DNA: TGTGCCAGTAGTACCGGGACTGATGGAAACACCATATATTTT
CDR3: CASSTGTDGNTIYF

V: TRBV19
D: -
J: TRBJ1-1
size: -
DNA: TGTGCCAGTATCATGAGTGGCTCCCTCAGGACTGAAGCTTTCTTT
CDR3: CASIMSGSLRTEAFF

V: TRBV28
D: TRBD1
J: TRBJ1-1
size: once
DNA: TGTGCCAGCAGTTTTCAAGGGGGCAGGACTGAAGCTTTCTTT
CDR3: CASSFQGGRTEAFF

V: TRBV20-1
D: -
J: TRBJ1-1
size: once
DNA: TGCAGTGCTAGAATCGACACTGAAGCTTTCTTT
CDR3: CSARIDTEAFF

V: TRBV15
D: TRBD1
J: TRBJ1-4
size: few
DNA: TGTGCCACCAGCAGAGATCTCCAGGGGGCTGAAAAACTGTTTTTT
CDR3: CATSRDLQGAEKLFF

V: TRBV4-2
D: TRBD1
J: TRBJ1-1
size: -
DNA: TGTGCCAGCAGCCAAGAGACGAGGAGGGGGCGCCTGACTGAAGCTTTCTTT
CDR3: CASSQETRRGRLTEAFF

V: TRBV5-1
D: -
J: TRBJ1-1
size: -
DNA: TGCGCCAGCAGTCCGGGGGGAAGAGTGAACACTGAAGCTTTCTTT
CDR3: CASSPGGRVNTEAFF

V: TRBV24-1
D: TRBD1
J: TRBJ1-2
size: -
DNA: TGTGCCACCAGTGATGGCAGGGGGACCGGCTACACCTTC
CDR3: CATSDGRGTGYTF

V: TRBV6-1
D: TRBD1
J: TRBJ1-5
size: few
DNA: TGTGCCAGCAGTGAACGGAGGGGGCTTAGCAATCAGCCCCAGCATTTT
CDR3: CASSERRGLSNQPQHF

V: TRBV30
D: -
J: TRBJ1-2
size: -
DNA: TGTGCCTCCGACCGGGCTAACTATGGCTACACCTTC
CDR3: CASDRANYGYTF

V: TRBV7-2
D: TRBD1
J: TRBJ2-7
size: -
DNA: TGTGCCAGCAGCTTGGACAGGGTAAGCTACGAGCAGTACTTC
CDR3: CASSLDRVSYEQYF

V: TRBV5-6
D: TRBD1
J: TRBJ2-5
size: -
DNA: TGTGCCAGCAGCTTGGGGACAGGCGCGTACCAAGAGACCCAGTACTTC
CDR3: CASSLGTGAYQETQYF

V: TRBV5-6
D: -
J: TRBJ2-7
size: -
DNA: TGTGCCAGCAGCTTGGGGGCCAGCTACGAGCAGTACTTC
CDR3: CASSLGASYEQYF

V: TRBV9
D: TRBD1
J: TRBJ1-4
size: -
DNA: TGTGCCAGCAGCGCCGGACAGGGGACAACTAATGAAAAACTGTTTTTT
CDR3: CASSAGQGTTNEKLFF

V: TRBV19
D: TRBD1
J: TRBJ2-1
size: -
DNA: TGTGCCAGTATCGCACAGGGGAGATCCTACAATGAGCAGTTCTTC
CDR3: CASIAQGRSYNEQFF

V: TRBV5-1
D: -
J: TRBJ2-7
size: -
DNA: TGCGCCAGCAGCCCGCAGGTAAGCTCCTACGAGCAGTACTTC
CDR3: CASSPQVSSYEQYF

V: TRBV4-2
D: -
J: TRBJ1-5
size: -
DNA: TGTGCCAGCAGCCAAGTGCTAGATAGCAATCAGCCCCAGCATTTT
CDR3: CASSQVLDSNQPQHF

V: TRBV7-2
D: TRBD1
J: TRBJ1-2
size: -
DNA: TGTGCCAGCAGCCCGGGACAGGGTGCCTATGGCTACACCTTC
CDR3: CASSPGQGAYGYTF

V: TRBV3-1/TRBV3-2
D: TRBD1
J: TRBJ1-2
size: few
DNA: TGTGCCAGCAGCGACACCGGGACAGGGGGCCGTGGCTACACCTTC
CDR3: CASSDTGTGGRGYTF

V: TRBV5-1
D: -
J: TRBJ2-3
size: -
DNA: TGCGCCAGCAGCTTGGGCGGGTATACGACAGATACGCAGTATTTT
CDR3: CASSLGGYTTDTQYF

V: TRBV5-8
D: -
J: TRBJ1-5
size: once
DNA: TGTGCCAGCAGCTCCACCCCTTTGCCCCAGCATTTT
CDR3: CASSSTPLPQHF

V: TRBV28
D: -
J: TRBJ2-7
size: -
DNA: TGTGCCAGCAGTTTGCCCGGGGTGTACGAGCAGTACTTC
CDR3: CASSLPGVYEQYF

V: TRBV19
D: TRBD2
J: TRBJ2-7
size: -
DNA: TGTGCCAGTAGTAAGACTAGCGGATCCTACGAGCAGTACTTC
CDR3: CASSKTSGSYEQYF

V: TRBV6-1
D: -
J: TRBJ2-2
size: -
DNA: TGTGCCAGCAGTGAAGAGGTAGGGGGAGGGTCCACCGGGGAGCTGTTTTTT
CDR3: CASSEEVGGGSTGELFF

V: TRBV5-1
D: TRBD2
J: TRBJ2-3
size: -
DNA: TGCGCCAGCAGCACGGGACTAGCGGGAGGGCTCACAGATACGCAGTATTTT
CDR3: CASSTGLAGGLTDTQYF

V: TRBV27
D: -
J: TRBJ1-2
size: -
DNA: TGTGCCAGCAGCCCAAACGGGGAGTCCTATGGCTACACCTTC
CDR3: CASSPNGESYGYTF

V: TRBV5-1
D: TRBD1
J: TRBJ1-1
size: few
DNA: TGCGCCAGCAGCTTAACAGGGGTGGACACTGAAGCTTTCTTT
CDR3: CASSLTGVDTEAFF

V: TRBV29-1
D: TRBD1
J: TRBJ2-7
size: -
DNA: TGCAGCGTTACAGGGGTGAACTCCTACGAGCAGTACTTC
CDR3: CSVTGVNSYEQYF

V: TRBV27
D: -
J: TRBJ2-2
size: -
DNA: TGTGCCAGCAGTACACAGGGTTTCTGGGGCACCGGGGAGCTGTTTTTT
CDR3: CASSTQGFWGTGELFF

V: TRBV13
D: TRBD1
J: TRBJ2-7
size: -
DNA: TGTGCCAGCAGCTCGACAGGGGCGAGCTCCTACGAGCAGTACTTC
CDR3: CASSSTGASSYEQYF

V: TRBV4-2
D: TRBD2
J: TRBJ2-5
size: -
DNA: TGTGCCAGCAGCCAACATCTCGCCCAGACTAGCGGAGGGGAGACCCAGTACTTC
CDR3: CASSQHLAQTSGGETQYF

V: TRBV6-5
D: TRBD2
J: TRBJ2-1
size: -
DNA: TGTGCCAGCAGTAGGTCCGGGACTAGCAACATTGAGCAGTTCTTC
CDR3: CASSRSGTSNIEQFF

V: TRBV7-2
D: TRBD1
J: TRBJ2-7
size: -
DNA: TGTGCCAGCAGCTCGGGACAGGGTTCCTACGAGCAGTACTTC
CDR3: CASSSGQGSYEQYF

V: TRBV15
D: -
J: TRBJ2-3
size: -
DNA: TGTGCCACCAGCAGAGATCGACTAGTATCAGATACGCAGTATTTT
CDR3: CATSRDRLVSDTQYF